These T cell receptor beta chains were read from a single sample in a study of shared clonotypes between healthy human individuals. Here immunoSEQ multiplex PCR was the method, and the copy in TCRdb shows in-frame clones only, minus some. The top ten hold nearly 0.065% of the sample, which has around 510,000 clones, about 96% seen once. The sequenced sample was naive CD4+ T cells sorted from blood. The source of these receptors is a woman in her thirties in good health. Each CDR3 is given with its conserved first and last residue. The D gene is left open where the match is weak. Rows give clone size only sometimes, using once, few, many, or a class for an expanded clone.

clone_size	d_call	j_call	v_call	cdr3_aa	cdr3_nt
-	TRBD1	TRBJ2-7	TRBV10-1	CASSEGQAYEQYF	TGCGCCAGCAGTGAGGGACAGGCTTACGAGCAGTACTTC
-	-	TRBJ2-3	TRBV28	CASSLSWRGNTGTDTQYF	TGTGCCAGCAGTTTGAGTTGGAGGGGCAACACCGGCACAGATACGCAGTATTTT
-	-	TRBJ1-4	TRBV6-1	CASLRAGGEKLFF	TGTGCCAGTCTTAGAGCAGGTGGTGAAAAACTGTTTTTT
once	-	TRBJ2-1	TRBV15	CATRDGPGRYNEQFF	TGTGCCACCAGAGATGGCCCGGGACGGTACAATGAGCAGTTCTTC
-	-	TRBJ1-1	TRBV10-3	CATRTVNTEAFF	TGTGCCACCCGGACAGTTAACACTGAAGCTTTCTTT
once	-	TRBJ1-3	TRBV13	CASSLVAQVDTIYF	TGTGCCAGCAGCTTAGTAGCCCAGGTGGACACCATATATTTT
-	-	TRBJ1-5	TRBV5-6	CASSLGRLGQPQHF	TGTGCCAGCAGCTTGGGTCGACTGGGGCAGCCCCAGCATTTT
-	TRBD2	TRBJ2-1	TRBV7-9	CASSLVLAGVSEQFF	TGTGCCAGCAGCTTAGTTCTAGCGGGAGTCAGTGAGCAGTTCTTC
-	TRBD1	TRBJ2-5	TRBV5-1	CASSWGTGEETQYF	TGCGCCAGCAGCTGGGGGACAGGGGAAGAGACCCAGTACTTC
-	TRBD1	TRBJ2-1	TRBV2	CASKRTGVGNEQFF	TGTGCCAGCAAAAGGACAGGGGTGGGGAATGAGCAGTTCTTC
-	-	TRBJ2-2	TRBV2	CASKGHNTGELFF	TGTGCCAGCAAGGGGCATAACACCGGGGAGCTGTTTTTT
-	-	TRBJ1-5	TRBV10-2	CASRGGSQPQHF	TGCGCCAGCAGGGGAGGGAGCCAGCCCCAGCATTTT
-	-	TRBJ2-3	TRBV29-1	CSVEDRPSGVITQYF	TGCAGCGTTGAAGATCGGCCTAGTGGTGTAATAACGCAGTATTTT
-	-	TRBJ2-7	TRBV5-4	CASSFLNEQYF	TGTGCCAGCAGCTTCCTGAACGAGCAGTACTTC
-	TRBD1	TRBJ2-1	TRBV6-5	CASRFDRGPYNEQFF	TGTGCCAGCAGGTTCGACAGGGGGCCCTACAATGAGCAGTTCTTC
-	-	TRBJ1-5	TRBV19	CASSWSASPYSNQPQHF	TGTGCCAGTAGTTGGTCGGCTTCACCGTATAGCAATCAGCCCCAGCATTTT
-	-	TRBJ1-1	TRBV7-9	CASSFREVGWGGVNTEAFF	TGTGCCAGCAGCTTCCGAGAAGTCGGTTGGGGCGGTGTCAACACTGAAGCTTTCTTT
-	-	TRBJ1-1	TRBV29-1	CSVARGDTEAFF	TGCAGCGTTGCCCGCGGGGACACTGAAGCTTTCTTT